This entry is about one TCR beta chain. Its antigen remains unidentified. J was trimmed by 5 bases and V by 4 bases; bases with no gene match: 5. This CDR3 region has 15 residues. CDR1 LGHNA and CDR2 YSLEER come from the germline V gene. This specimen comes from a study of cytomegalovirus exposure and HLA in healthy donors. Study-level points and caveats: The authors later found TCR association rates varying by HLA locus, with DRB1 most and HLA-C fewest. The CMV antigen specificity of a few CMV-associated chains was confirmed through in vitro analysis.

PCR used 60 Vbeta primers and 13 Jbeta primers. Sequencing used immunoSEQ multiplex PCR; TCRdb keeps in-frame clones, though not all of them. The sample carries over 100,000 clones, under 85% recorded once. The sequencing sample was made of PBMCs. The TCR was taken from a man between 35 and 55 years old in good health and CMV-seronegative. V and J are TRBV4-3 and TRBJ2-2, with 9 bases aligning to TRBD1. CDR3 bases: TGCGCCAGCAGCCCCCCCGGACAGGGGACCGGGGAGCTGTTTTTT. Its translation is CASSPPGQGTGELFF.